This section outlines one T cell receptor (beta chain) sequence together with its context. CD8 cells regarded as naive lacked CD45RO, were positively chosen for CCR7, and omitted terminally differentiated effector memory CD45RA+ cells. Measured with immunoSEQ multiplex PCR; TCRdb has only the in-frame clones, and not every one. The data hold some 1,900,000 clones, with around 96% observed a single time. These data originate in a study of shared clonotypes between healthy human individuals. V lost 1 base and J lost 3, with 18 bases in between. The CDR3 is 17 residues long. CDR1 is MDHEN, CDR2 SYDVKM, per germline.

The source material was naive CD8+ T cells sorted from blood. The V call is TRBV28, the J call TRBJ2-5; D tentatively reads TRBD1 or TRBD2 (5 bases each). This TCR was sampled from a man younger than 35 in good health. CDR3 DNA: TGTGCCAGCAGTTTATTGTACGGGACCATAACCGAAGAGACCCAGTACTTC. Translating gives CASSLLYGTITEETQYF. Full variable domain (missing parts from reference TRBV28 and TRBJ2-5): DVKVTQSSRYLVKRTGEKVFLECVQDMDHENMFWYRQDPGLGLRLIYFSYDVKMKEKGDIPEGYSVSREKKERFSLILESASTNQTSMYLCASSLLYGTITEETQYFGPGTRLLVL.